This TCR beta chain was found in a study of blood T cells in healthy people across ages. The authors ran a second PCR of roughly 6 to 11 cycles using a sample-barcoded 5' primer and a J-beta primer mix. Each sample provided no less than 2.5 million CDR3-containing paired-end reads. TCRdb called the 5' RACE reads again in MiXCR, with one record for every CDR3 protein. The sample consists of about 670,000 distinct CDR3 sequences, approximately 52% of them appearing once. The people who gave samples were healthy Caucasians from Russia, aged about 6 to 100. Each individual donor underwent a draw of about 9.1 milliliters of peripheral blood. Per sample, extraction of total RNA gave at least 6 micrograms in every case. CDR1 is GTSNPN and CDR2 is SVGIG in the germline V gene (reference sequence). The CDR3 length is 15 residues. V gave up 0 bases and J gave up 8 bases; unmatched junction bases: 10.

The V and J genes are TRBV30 and TRBJ2-1; 7 positions match TRBD1. Input material: blood. This receptor was identified in a woman of 80 years or more in good health. The chain's CDR3 is CAWSVYTDRAHEQFF. In DNA form, the CDR3 reads TGTGCCTGGAGTGTATACACCGACAGGGCGCATGAGCAGTTCTTC.